The 13 T cell receptor beta chains reported below all come from one sample, sequenced in a study of T cell responses to AZD1222 COVID-19 vaccine. This table comes from immunoSEQ multiplex PCR, and its TCRdb copy is limited to in-frame clones, with some not included. The data contain around 100,000 clones, 75% to 90% of them seen just once; the ten biggest clones take up roughly a sixth. Sequencing was performed on peripheral blood, taken on day 0 of AZD1222 vaccination. The receptors here all came from an adult in good health.

The V gene is TRBV10-1, the J gene TRBJ2-7; D gene unclear. The V end was cut by 0 bases, the J end by 2 bases, with 8 bases between. Germline V CDR1 and CDR2: WNHNN, SYGVQD (reference sequence). This CDR3 region has 14 residues. CDR3 sequence (DNA): TGCGCCAGCAGTGAGTCTGGGTCTCCCTACGAGCAGTACTTC. Translation: CASSESGSPYEQYF.

The V and J genes are TRBV29-1 and TRBJ1-5; D gene ambiguous. CDR3 length: 14 amino acids. Trimming removed 4 bases at V and 0 bases at J, with 10 bases between. From germline, CDR1 is SQVTM and CDR2 ANQGSEA. The CDR3 region is CSVAVPYSNQPQHF. CDR3 DNA: TGCAGCGTTGCGGTTCCCTATAGCAATCAGCCCCAGCATTTT. The complete variable domain, with remaining parts taken from reference TRBV29-1 and TRBJ1-5, reads SAVISQKPSRDICQRGTSLTIQCQVDSQVTMMFWYRQQPGQSLTLIATANQGSEATYESGFVIDKFPISRPNLTFSTLTVSNMSPEDSSIYLCSVAVPYSNQPQHFGDGTRLSIL.

This chain uses TRBV30 with TRBJ1-2, with D unresolved. The CDR3 has 13 residues. Looked up from germline, CDR1 is GTSNPN and CDR2 is SVGIG (reference sequence). Trimming took off 0 bases at V and 5 bases at J, with 10 bases between the two ends. The CDR3 DNA follows: TGTGCCTGGAGTGTTCCACCGACGTATGGCTACACCTTC. Its protein product is CAWSVPPTYGYTF.

Concerning this clone itself: The final CDR3 position lacks the conserved phenylalanine or tryptophan, pointing to a likely read error. The chain employs TRBV7-2 and TRBJ1-6; the D gene is possibly TRBD1 (5 bases). The V and J ends lost 1 base and 6 bases respectively, with 10 bases between them. The CDR3 has 15 amino acids. In germline, CDR1 is SGHTA, CDR2 FQGNSA. The CDR3 region is CASSLEAGSNSPLHL. In nucleotides, the CDR3 is TGTGCCAGCAGCTTAGAAGCAGGGTCTAATTCACCCCTCCACCTT.

The chain recombines TRBV6-5 with TRBJ1-2; no firm D call. The CDR3 consists of 12 residues. CDR1 is MNHEY and CDR2 is SVGAGI in the germline V gene. V was clipped by 2 bases and J by 6 bases, with 7 bases between them. The CDR3 nucleotides read TGTGCCAGCAGTTACCGGGGTAATGGCTACACCTTC. The encoded protein is CASSYRGNGYTF.

This sequence joins TRBV29-1 and TRBJ1-2, with 7 positions matching TRBD1. This CDR3 is 13 amino acids long. Trimming at V came to 4 bases and at J to 4 bases, leaving 6 bases not matched to a gene. Germline assignment: CDR1 SQVTM and CDR2 ANQGSEA. The CDR3 spells CSVGLGGSYGYTF. CDR3 coding DNA: TGCAGCGTTGGGTTAGGGGGCAGCTATGGCTACACCTTC. The full variable domain, completed using reference TRBV29-1 and TRBJ1-2, is SAVISQKPSRDICQRGTSLTIQCQVDSQVTMMFWYRQQPGQSLTLIATANQGSEATYESGFVIDKFPISRPNLTFSTLTVSNMSPEDSSIYLCSVGLGGSYGYTFGSGTRLTVV.

V usage is TRBV27 and J usage is TRBJ2-3, with 15 bases aligning to TRBD2. The CDR3 covers 16 residues. Looked up from germline, CDR1 is MNHEY and CDR2 is SMNVEV (reference sequence). The V gene end was trimmed by 0 bases and the J gene end by 9 bases; junction bases not matched to a gene: 4. The CDR3 DNA is TGTGCCAGCAGTTTATCGGGACTAGCGGGGGGTAGGACGCAGTATTTT. As protein: CASSLSGLAGGRTQYF.

The chain has TRBV5-8 and TRBJ1-3, with D possibly being TRBD1 (6 bases). The V and J ends lost 4 bases and 2 bases respectively, with 10 bases between them. The CDR3 is 14 amino acids. CDR1 SGHTS and CDR2 YDEGEE come from the germline V gene. The CDR3 bases are TGTGCCAGCAGCCAAAGGGGGACTGGAAACACCATATATTTT. This encodes CASSQRGTGNTIYF.

This clone showed up just once. The chain's CDR3 is CATKTGTNNEQFF. In nucleotides, the CDR3 is TGTGCCACCAAAACCGGGACCAACAATGAGCAGTTCTTC. The V call is TRBV24-1, the J call TRBJ2-1; D is possibly TRBD1 or TRBD2 (5 bases each). Germline CDR1 and CDR2: KGHDR and SFDVKD. This CDR3 has 13 amino acids. V lost 8 bases to trimming and J lost 5 bases, with 12 bases between them.

Points on this clone: This specimen includes other DNA sequences encoding the same CDR3. V gene TRBV3-1 (or the pseudogene TRBV3-2) combines with J gene TRBJ2-5, with 8 bases identical to TRBD1. CDR1 and CDR2 from the germline V gene are LGHDT and YNNKEL (reference sequence). The CDR3 has 14 amino acids. The V segment lost 4 bases and the J segment 2 bases; nucleotides outside the gene matches: 3. This CDR3 is CASSPRDRQETQYF. CDR3 sequence (DNA): TGTGCCAGCAGCCCCCGGGACAGGCAAGAGACCCAGTACTTC.

CDR3 DNA sequence: TGTGCCTGGAGGTTGGGGGGGTCCCCCTACAATGAGCAGTTCTTC. Its protein is CAWRLGGSPYNEQFF. This chain connects TRBV30 to TRBJ2-1; 7 bases match TRBD2. CDR1 and CDR2 from the germline V gene are GTSNPN and SVGIG (reference sequence). The CDR3 totals 15 residues. J was trimmed by 2 bases and V by 3 bases; bases with no gene match: 7.

By sample fraction, this clone is large (0.1 to 1%). CDR3 nucleotides: TGCGCCAGCAGCCAAGATGAGACAGGGTTCTATGGCTACACCTTC. This sequence encodes CASSQDETGFYGYTF. This chain joins TRBV4-1 and TRBJ1-2; 7 bases map to TRBD1. The CDR3 sequence is 15 residues long. The V segment lost 0 bases and the J segment 4 bases; nucleotides outside the gene matches: 5. Germline assignment: CDR1 MGHRA and CDR2 YSYEKL.

This clone was seen once. The chain employs TRBV7-9 and TRBJ1-4; D is undetermined. The CDR3 has 15 amino acids. The V gene lost 2 bases and the J gene lost 2 bases, with 9 bases spanning the gap. Per the germline V gene, CDR1 is SEHNR and CDR2 is FQNEAQ (reference sequence). CDR3 sequence reads: CASSLPGFTNEKLFF. The CDR3 nucleotides are TGTGCCAGCAGCTTACCGGGATTTACTAATGAAAAACTGTTTTTT.